This T cell receptor (beta chain) was found in a study of blood T cell repertoires in COVID-19. This clone was recorded many times. Here immunoSEQ multiplex PCR was the method, and the copy in TCRdb shows in-frame clones only, minus some. The sample lists approximately 130,000 clones; approximately 84% were seen once. The source material was peripheral blood. The clonotype was recovered from a woman between 50 and 59 years old who had recovered from COVID-19.

The CDR3: CASSQDNNRGGSPLHF. CDR3 nucleotide sequence: TGCGCCAGCAGCCAAGATAATAACAGGGGGGGTTCACCCCTCCACTTT. The chain couples TRBV4-1 to TRBJ1-6; 8 positions agree with TRBD1. This CDR3 has 16 residues. The V and J ends lost 0 bases and 9 bases, in that order; junction bases with no gene match: 7. Germline CDR1 reads MGHRA; CDR2 reads YSYEKL.